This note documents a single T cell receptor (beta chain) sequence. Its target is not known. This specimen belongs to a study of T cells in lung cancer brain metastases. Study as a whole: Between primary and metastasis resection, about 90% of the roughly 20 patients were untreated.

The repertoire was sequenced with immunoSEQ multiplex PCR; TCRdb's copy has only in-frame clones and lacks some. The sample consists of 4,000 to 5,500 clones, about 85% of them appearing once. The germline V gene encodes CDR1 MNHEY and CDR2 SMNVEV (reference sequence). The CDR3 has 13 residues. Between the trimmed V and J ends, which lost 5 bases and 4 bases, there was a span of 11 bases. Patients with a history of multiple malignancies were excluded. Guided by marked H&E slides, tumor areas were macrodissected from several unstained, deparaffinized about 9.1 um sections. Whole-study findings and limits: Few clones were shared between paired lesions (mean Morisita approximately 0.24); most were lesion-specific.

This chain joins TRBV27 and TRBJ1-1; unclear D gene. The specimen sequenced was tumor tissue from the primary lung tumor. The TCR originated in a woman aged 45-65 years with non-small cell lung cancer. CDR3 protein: CASSQRRSTEAFF. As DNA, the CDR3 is TGTGCCAGCAGTCAAAGACGGAGCACTGAAGCTTTCTTT.